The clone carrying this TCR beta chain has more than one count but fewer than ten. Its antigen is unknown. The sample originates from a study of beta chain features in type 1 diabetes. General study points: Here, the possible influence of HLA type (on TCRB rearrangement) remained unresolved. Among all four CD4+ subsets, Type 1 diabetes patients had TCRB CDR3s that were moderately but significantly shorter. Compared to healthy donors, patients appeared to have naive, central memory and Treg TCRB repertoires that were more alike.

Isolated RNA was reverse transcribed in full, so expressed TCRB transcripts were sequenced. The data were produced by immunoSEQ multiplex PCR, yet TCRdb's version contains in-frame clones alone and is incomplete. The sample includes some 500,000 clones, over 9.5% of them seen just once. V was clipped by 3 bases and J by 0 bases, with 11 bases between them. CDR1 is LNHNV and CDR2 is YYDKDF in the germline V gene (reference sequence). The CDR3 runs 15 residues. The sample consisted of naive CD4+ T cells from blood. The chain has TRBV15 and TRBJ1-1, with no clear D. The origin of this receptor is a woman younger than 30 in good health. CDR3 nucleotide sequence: TGTGCCACCAGCAGTAAAAGTTACATGAACACTGAAGCTTTCTTT. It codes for CATSSKSYMNTEAFF. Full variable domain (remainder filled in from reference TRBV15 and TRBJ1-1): DAMVIQNPRYQVTQFGKPVTLSCSQTLNHNVMYWYQQKSSQAPKLLFHYYDKDFNNEADTPDNFQSRRPNTSFCFLDIRSPGLGDTAMYLCATSSKSYMNTEAFFGQGTRLTVV.